These 30 T cell receptor beta chains were sequenced from one sample in a study of early T cells in non-severe SARS-CoV-2 infection. MiXCR was run by TCRdb on the 5' RACE reads, yielding one entry per CDR3 protein. Of around 94,000 distinct CDR3 sequences detected, around 13% appear once; the ten largest clones hold 6% to 7.5%. The sample consisted of whole blood. The receptors derive from an adult who was a healthcare worker with PCR-confirmed SARS-CoV-2 infection or an uninfected control (not recorded which).

This clonotype was picked up many times. This chain uses TRBV28 with TRBJ2-7, with TRBD1 matching over 12 bases. This CDR3 comprises 15 residues. After removal of 4 bases from V and 7 bases from J, the junction contained 8 bases not matched to a gene. Germline-derived CDR1 and CDR2 are MDHEN and SYDVKM. The CDR3 bases are TGTGCCAGCAGTTCACCGGGACAGGGGGCGGGGGAGCAGTACTTC. Its translation is CASSSPGQGAGEQYF.

There are many counts of this clonotype. The CDR3 region has the DNA TGTGCCAGCAGCTTACAGGGGAGTGGGGCAGATACGCAGTATTTT. Protein product: CASSLQGSGADTQYF. The chain carries TRBV5-4 and TRBJ2-3; 7 positions match TRBD1. Trimming removed 2 bases from V and 4 bases from J; junction bases left unmatched: 7. Looked up from germline, CDR1 is SGHNT and CDR2 is YYREEE (reference sequence). This CDR3 region has 15 residues.

This clonotype appeared many times. The V call is TRBV20-1, the J call TRBJ1-1; D gene uncertain. V was cut by 3 bases and J by 3 bases, with 14 bases left in between. CDR1 is DFQATT and CDR2 is SNEGSKA in the germline V gene (reference sequence). This CDR3 has 14 residues. This CDR3 is CSARSVRHDTEAFF. The CDR3 DNA reads as TGCAGTGCTAGGTCTGTCCGACACGACACTGAAGCTTTCTTT.

This clonotype was observed a handful of times. The CDR3 protein is CASSGTENQPQHF. The CDR3 nucleotides are TGTGCCAGCAGTGGGACGGAGAATCAGCCCCAGCATTTT. The V gene is TRBV2, the J gene TRBJ1-5; D uncertain. This CDR3 has 13 residues. The ends were cut back, 4 bases at V and 4 bases at J, with 8 bases in the middle. Germline lookup yields CDR1 SNHLY and CDR2 FYNNEI.

This clonotype was picked up many times. The chain joins TRBV28 to TRBJ1-6; D gene unclear. The CDR3 loop spans 16 amino acids. Trimming stripped 3 bases from V and 3 bases from J, with 12 bases between. CDR1 and CDR2 (germline): MDHEN, SYDVKM. For the CDR3, the DNA is TGTGCCAGCAGTTTTCGGTCGGGGATCTATAATTCACCCCTCCACTTT. This encodes CASSFRSGIYNSPLHF.

This clonotype appeared a few times. The chain couples TRBV18 to TRBJ2-7, with D possibly TRBD2 on 5 matching bases. Trimming removed 4 bases from V and 5 bases from J, with 12 bases in between. The CDR3 has 13 residues. Germline CDR1 reads KGHSH; CDR2 reads LQKENI. The CDR3 nucleotides are TGTGCCAGCTCACTTCTTGAGGGTCACGAGCAGTACTTC. Protein product: CASSLLEGHEQYF.

The table lists this clonotype with a few counts. CDR3 sequence reads: CASSPLLRRGIAKNIQYF. The CDR3 nucleotides are TGTGCCAGTAGTCCGCTTCTTCGACGCGGGATAGCCAAAAACATTCAGTACTTC. The chain combines TRBV19 with TRBJ2-4; a possible D gene is TRBD2 (6 bases). The CDR3 runs to 18 residues. The germline V gene has CDR1 LNHDA and CDR2 SQIVND (reference sequence). Trimming cost V 5 bases and J 0 bases, with 20 bases left between them.

The rearrangement joins TRBV28 to TRBJ1-6; unclear D gene. The germline gives CDR1 MDHEN, CDR2 SYDVKM. CDR3 length equals 13 residues. Trimming cost V 3 bases and J 12 bases, with 12 bases left between them. CDR3 loop: CASSLLWGKPLHF. In DNA form, the CDR3 reads TGTGCCAGCAGTTTGCTATGGGGTAAACCCCTCCACTTT.

This clonotype was seen only a few times. CDR3: CASSKGPSYNSPLHF. The DNA of the CDR3 is TGTGCCAGCAGCAAAGGCCCAAGTTATAATTCACCCCTCCACTTT. The chain employs TRBV21-1 and TRBJ1-6. TRBV21-1 is marked as a pseudogene. This CDR3 is built from 15 residues.

This chain connects TRBV29-1 to TRBJ2-3; 10 nucleotides agree with TRBD1. The CDR3 length is 13 residues. Germline values: CDR1 SQVTM, CDR2 ANQGSEA. This CDR3 is CSYDRGPGDTQYF. The CDR3, as DNA: TGCAGTTATGACAGGGGGCCAGGAGATACGCAGTATTTT.

The genes are TRBV25-1 and TRBJ2-7, with 7 bases aligning to TRBD1. The V segment lost 4 bases and the J segment 4 bases; nucleotides outside the gene matches: 7. Germline CDR1 reads MGHDK; CDR2 reads SYGVNS. The CDR3 is made up of 14 amino acids. The CDR3 nucleotides read TGTGCCAGCAGTGGGCAGGGGGTCGTGTACGAGCAGTACTTC. Translated: CASSGQGVVYEQYF.

This chain uses TRBV12-3 or TRBV12-4 with TRBJ1-5; D possibly corresponds to TRBD1 (6 bases). The CDR3 has 15 residues. V was cut by 6 bases and J by 5 bases, with 17 bases left in between. CDR3 loop: CASSRDKVDDQPQHF. CDR3 coding DNA: TGTGCCAGCAGCCGGGACAAAGTAGACGATCAGCCCCAGCATTTT.

The sample holds a few counts of this clonotype. This chain connects TRBV20-1 to TRBJ1-1; D is unresolved. The CDR3 runs to 13 residues. The germline CDR1 and CDR2 sequences are DFQATT and SNEGSKA (reference sequence). Deletions cut 4 bases from V and 1 base from J, with 10 bases between. CDR3 in amino acids: CSAINTANTEAFF. CDR3 coding DNA: TGCAGTGCTATTAATACAGCGAACACTGAAGCTTTCTTT.

A note on this clonotype: A read error is possible here, since a much larger clone lies one base away. The V call is TRBV5-1, the J call TRBJ2-5; the match to TRBD2 covers 13 bases. CDR1 is SGHRS, CDR2 YFSETQ, per germline. CDR3 length: 15 amino acids. The CDR3 DNA sequence: TGCGTCAGCAGCACGGGGACTAGCGGGACGGAGACCCAGTACTTC. It is translated as CVSSTGTSGTETQYF.

By share of the sample, this clonotype is medium-sized. The CDR3 DNA follows: TGTGCCAGCAGCGCCCCGGATGGGAAGACTAGCGGAGAGACCCAGTACTTC. This sequence encodes CASSAPDGKTSGETQYF. The chain recombines TRBV4-2 with TRBJ2-5; 9 bases align to TRBD2. This CDR3 spans 17 amino acids. The ends lost 5 bases at V and 4 bases at J; junction bases unmatched: 14. The V gene's germline CDR1 is LGHNA and CDR2 YNFKEQ.

This clonotype showed up many times. V usage is TRBV5-1 and J usage is TRBJ1-1; perhaps TRBD1 as D (5 bases). The V end lost 3 bases, the J end lost 0 bases, and 18 bases lay between the germline ends. The CDR3 runs 17 residues. Germline V gives CDR1 SGHRS, CDR2 YFSETQ. The CDR3 sequence is CASSSSGTSGMNTEAFF. DNA for the CDR3: TGCGCCAGCAGCTCCTCCGGGACTTCGGGCATGAACACTGAAGCTTTCTTT.

This clonotype occurred many times. The chain uses TRBV9 and TRBJ2-1; TRBD2 matches 7 bases. V was clipped by 3 bases and J by 8 bases; unmatched bases: 14. This CDR3 has 16 residues. Germline assignment: CDR1 SGDLS and CDR2 YYNGEE. The DNA for the CDR3 is TGTGCCAGCAGCGCATCAGTGACTAGCCTCTTCGATGAGCAGTTCTTC. This encodes CASSASVTSLFDEQFF.

This clonotype was counted ten times or more. The CDR3 is CASSDSLAGVAYEQYF. As DNA, the CDR3 is TGTGCCAGCAGCGATTCTCTAGCGGGAGTCGCCTACGAGCAGTACTTC. The chain uses TRBV7-9 and TRBJ2-7; 10 bases align to TRBD2. Germline V CDR1 and CDR2: SEHNR, FQNEAQ (reference sequence). With 5 bases clipped from V and 2 bases from J, the junction kept 9 bases outside the gene matches. The CDR3 is 16 residues long.

This clonotype occurred once. V usage is TRBV5-4 and J usage is TRBJ2-7; TRBD2 agrees at 8 bases. The V segment lost 8 bases and the J segment 1 base; nucleotides outside the gene matches: 8. The CDR3 consists of 14 residues. The V gene's germline CDR1 is SGHNT and CDR2 YYREEE (reference sequence). The CDR3 reads CASASSGLSYEQYF. CDR3 DNA sequence: TGTGCCAGTGCATCTAGCGGGCTGTCCTACGAGCAGTACTTC.

This clonotype has ten or more counts. The V call is TRBV6-5, the J call TRBJ1-6; the D gene is possibly TRBD1 (5 bases). The CDR3 runs to 16 residues. The V gene's germline CDR1 is MNHEY and CDR2 SVGAGI. V was shortened by 6 bases and J by 7 bases, with 19 bases between the two germline ends. As DNA, the CDR3 is TGTGCCAGCAGGCTCCTATTTCAGGGAGGGAATTCACCCCTCCACTTT. Its translation: CASRLLFQGGNSPLHF.

The rearrangement links TRBV29-1 to TRBJ1-5, with 11 bases lining up with TRBD1. The J segment lost 7 bases and the V segment lost 7 bases, leaving 15 bases of the junction unmatched. The CDR3 spans 16 residues. The germline CDR1 and CDR2 sequences are SQVTM and ANQGSEA. The CDR3 sequence is CSADFPGQGVKQPQHF. The DNA for the CDR3 is TGCAGCGCCGATTTCCCGGGACAGGGGGTTAAGCAGCCCCAGCATTTT.

This clonotype was seen a handful of times. The chain employs TRBV29-1 and TRBJ1-2; no reliable D call. In germline, CDR1 is SQVTM, CDR2 ANQGSEA. The V and J ends lost 3 bases and 4 bases respectively, with 6 bases between them. The CDR3 sequence is 11 residues long. The CDR3 region has the DNA TGCAGCGTTGACGACGGCTATGGCTACACCTTC. It is translated as CSVDDGYGYTF.

In this sample, this clonotype turned up many times. The CDR3 protein is CASSLTGYTEAFF. CDR3 DNA: TGTGCCAGCAGCCTGACAGGGTACACTGAAGCTTTCTTT. The rearrangement links TRBV7-3 to TRBJ1-1; TRBD1 matches at 7 bases. The V segment lost 5 bases and the J segment 3 bases; nucleotides outside the gene matches: 3. The germline gives CDR1 SGHTA, CDR2 FQGTGA. The CDR3 covers 13 residues.

This clonotype was counted a few times. The chain joins TRBV6-6 to TRBJ2-1; no definite D call. CDR3 length: 12 amino acids. Germline values: CDR1 MNHNY, CDR2 SVGAGI (reference sequence). Trimming shortened V by 2 bases and J by 13 bases, and 12 bases separated the two germline ends. CDR3 residues: CASSYLDTIQFF. In DNA form, the CDR3 reads TGTGCCAGCAGTTACCTCGACACCATCCAGTTCTTC.

CDR3 amino acids: CATSEGGQGQDTQYF. As DNA, the CDR3 is TGTGCCACCAGTGAAGGGGGACAGGGTCAAGATACGCAGTATTTT. The gene calls are TRBV24-1 and TRBJ2-3; 9 bases are a match to TRBD1. The CDR3 consists of 15 residues. Germline V gives CDR1 KGHDR, CDR2 SFDVKD. V lost 4 bases, J lost 5 bases, and 6 bases stayed unmatched.

The rearrangement joins TRBV5-5 to TRBJ2-3; perhaps TRBD2 as D (5 bases). The V end was cut by 0 bases, the J end by 3 bases, with 8 bases between. The CDR3 is made up of 14 amino acids. Germline V CDR1 and CDR2: SGHKS, YYEKEE (reference sequence). The CDR3 loop is CASSLERRTDTQYF. CDR3 in DNA: TGTGCCAGCAGCTTGGAGCGGAGAACAGATACGCAGTATTTT. The full variable domain, in which reference TRBV5-5 and TRBJ2-3 provide the parts outside the CDR3, is DAGVTQSPTHLIKTRGQQVTLRCSPISGHKSVSWYQQVLGQGPQFIFQYYEKEERGRGNFPDRFSARQFPNYSSELNVNALLLGDSALYLCASSLERRTDTQYFGPGTRLTVL.

This clonotype showed up many times. The chain couples TRBV4-3 to TRBJ1-6; a weak D match, TRBD1 (5 bases). The germline gives CDR1 LGHNA, CDR2 YSLEER. V dropped 0 bases and J dropped 10 bases, with 13 bases sitting between them. The length of the CDR3 is 15 residues. The chain's CDR3 is CASSQEAGRHSPLHF. CDR3 DNA sequence: TGCGCCAGCAGCCAAGAGGCAGGGAGGCACTCACCCCTCCACTTT.

This rearrangement joins TRBV20-1 to TRBJ2-1, with 8 bases identical to TRBD2. Germline CDR1 and CDR2: DFQATT and SNEGSKA (reference sequence). The CDR3 is 16 residues long. V lost 3 bases to trimming and J lost 0 bases; unmatched junction nucleotides: 7. The CDR3 DNA reads as TGCAGTGCTAGGTCACTAAGCGGGAGCTCCTACAATGAGCAGTTCTTC. This translates into CSARSLSGSSYNEQFF.

The chain joins TRBV9 to TRBJ2-2, with D possibly matching TRBD2 (6 bases). V was clipped by 3 bases and J by 6 bases, with 9 bases between them. The length of the CDR3 is 13 residues. The V gene's germline CDR1 is SGDLS and CDR2 YYNGEE. The CDR3 DNA sequence: TGTGCCAGCAGCGCCGGGGGACCCGGGGAGCTGTTTTTT. This translates into CASSAGGPGELFF.

At least ten counts were recorded for this clonotype. The V gene is TRBV20-1, the J gene TRBJ1-5; no clear D gene. Germline CDR1 reads DFQATT; CDR2 reads SNEGSKA (reference sequence). The ends were cut back, 6 bases at V and 8 bases at J, with 17 bases in the middle. The CDR3 has 13 residues. Here the CDR3 DNA reads TGCAGTGCCCCCGGACGAGATGGTGAGCCCCAGCATTTT. It is translated as CSAPGRDGEPQHF.